The sequence of this T cell receptor beta chain was determined in a study of cytomegalovirus exposure and HLA in healthy donors. General study points: It has been reported that TCR beta sequences accurately predicted the HLA-A and HLA-B alleles of most subjects. Trimming of TCR beta V- and J-genes showed a link, identified in a later analysis, to a missense DCLRE1C variant.

The PCR ran on 60 Vbeta and 13 Jbeta primers. The table came from immunoSEQ multiplex PCR; TCRdb's copy has only in-frame clones and leaves some out. Of 110,000 to 150,000 clones listed, just under 70% were seen once; the top ten hold about 4.1%. The germline gives CDR1 SQVTM, CDR2 ANQGSEA. The V and J ends lost 6 bases and 1 base, in that order; junction bases with no gene match: 7. The CDR3 consists of 14 residues. For this clone: Its antigen remains unidentified.

This chain connects TRBV29-1 to TRBJ2-7, with 9 bases fitting TRBD2. The specimen sequenced was PBMCs. The source is a man aged 55 to 70 in good health and CMV-seronegative. Written as DNA, the CDR3 is TGCAGCGTCGGGGGCGCGGGAGGGTCCTACGAGCAGTACTTC. Translation gives CSVGGAGGSYEQYF.